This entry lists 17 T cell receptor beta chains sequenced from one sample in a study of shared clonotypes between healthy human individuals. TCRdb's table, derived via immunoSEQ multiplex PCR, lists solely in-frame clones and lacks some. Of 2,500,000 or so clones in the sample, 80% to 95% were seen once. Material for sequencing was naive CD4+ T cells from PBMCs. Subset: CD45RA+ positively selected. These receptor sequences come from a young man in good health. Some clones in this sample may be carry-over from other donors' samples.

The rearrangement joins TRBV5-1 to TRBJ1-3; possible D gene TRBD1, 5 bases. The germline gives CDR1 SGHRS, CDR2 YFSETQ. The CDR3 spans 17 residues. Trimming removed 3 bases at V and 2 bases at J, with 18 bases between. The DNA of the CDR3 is TGCGCCAGCAGCTCGCAAGGGGACCCTCTGACTGGAAACACCATATATTTT. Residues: CASSSQGDPLTGNTIYF.

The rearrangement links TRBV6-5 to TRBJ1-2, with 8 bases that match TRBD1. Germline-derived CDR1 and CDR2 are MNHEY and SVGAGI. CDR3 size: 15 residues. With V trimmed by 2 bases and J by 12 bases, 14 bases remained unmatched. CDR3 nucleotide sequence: TGTGCCAGCAGTTACGCCTCGGACAGGGCCCTCAAGCACACCTTC. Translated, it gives CASSYASDRALKHTF.

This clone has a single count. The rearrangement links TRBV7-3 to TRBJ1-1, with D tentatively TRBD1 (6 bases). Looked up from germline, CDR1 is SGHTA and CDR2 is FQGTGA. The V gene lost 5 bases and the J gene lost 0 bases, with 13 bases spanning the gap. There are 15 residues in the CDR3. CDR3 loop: CASSPRGKMNTEAFF. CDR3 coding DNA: TGTGCCAGCAGCCCGAGGGGGAAAATGAACACTGAAGCTTTCTTT. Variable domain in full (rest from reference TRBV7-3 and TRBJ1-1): GAGVSQTPSNKVTEKGKYVELRCDPISGHTALYWYRQSLGQGPEFLIYFQGTGAADDSGLPNDRFFAVRPEGSVSTLKIQRTERGDSAVYLCASSPRGKMNTEAFFGQGTRLTVV.

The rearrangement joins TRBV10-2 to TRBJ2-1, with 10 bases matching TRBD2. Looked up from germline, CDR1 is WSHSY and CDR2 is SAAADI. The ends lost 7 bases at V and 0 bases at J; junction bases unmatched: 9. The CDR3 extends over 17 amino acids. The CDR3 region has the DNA TGCGCCAGCAAAGGTAGCGGGAGGCAAAGCTCCTACAATGAGCAGTTCTTC. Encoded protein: CASKGSGRQSSYNEQFF.

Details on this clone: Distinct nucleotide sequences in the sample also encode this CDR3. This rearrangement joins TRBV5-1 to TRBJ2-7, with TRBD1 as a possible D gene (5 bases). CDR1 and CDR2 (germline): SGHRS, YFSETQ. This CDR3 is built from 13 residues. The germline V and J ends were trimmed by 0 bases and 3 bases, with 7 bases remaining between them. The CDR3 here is CASSLVGDYEQYF. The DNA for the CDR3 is TGCGCCAGCAGCTTGGTAGGGGACTACGAGCAGTACTTC.

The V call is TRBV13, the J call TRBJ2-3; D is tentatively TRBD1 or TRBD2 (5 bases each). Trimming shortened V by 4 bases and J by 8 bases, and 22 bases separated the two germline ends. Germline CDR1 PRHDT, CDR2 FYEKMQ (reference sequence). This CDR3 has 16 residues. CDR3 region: CASSSPRGRQGGTQYF. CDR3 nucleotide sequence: TGTGCCAGCAGCTCACCCCGGGGCAGGCAAGGTGGTACGCAGTATTTT. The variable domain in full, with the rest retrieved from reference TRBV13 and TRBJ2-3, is AAGVIQSPRHLIKEKRETATLKCYPIPRHDTVYWYQQGPGQDPQFLISFYEKMQSDKGSIPDRFSAQQFSDYHSELNMSSLELGDSALYFCASSSPRGRQGGTQYFGPGTRLTVL.

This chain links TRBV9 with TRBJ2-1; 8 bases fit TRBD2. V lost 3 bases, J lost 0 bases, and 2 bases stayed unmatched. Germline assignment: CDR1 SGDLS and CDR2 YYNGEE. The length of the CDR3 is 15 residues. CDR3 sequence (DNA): TGTGCCAGCAGCGATAGCGGGGTCTCCTACAATGAGCAGTTCTTC. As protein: CASSDSGVSYNEQFF.

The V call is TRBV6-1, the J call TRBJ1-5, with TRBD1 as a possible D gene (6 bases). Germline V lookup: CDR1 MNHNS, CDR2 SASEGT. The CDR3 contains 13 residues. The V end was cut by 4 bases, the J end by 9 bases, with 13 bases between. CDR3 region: CASSGGLSRPQHF. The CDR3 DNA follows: TGTGCCAGCAGTGGGGGGCTGAGTAGGCCCCAGCATTTT.

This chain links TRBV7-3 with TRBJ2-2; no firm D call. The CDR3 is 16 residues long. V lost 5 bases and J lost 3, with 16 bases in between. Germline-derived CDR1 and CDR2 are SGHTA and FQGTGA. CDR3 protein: CASSPRFGRDTGELFF. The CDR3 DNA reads TGTGCCAGCAGCCCCCGTTTCGGGCGAGACACCGGGGAGCTGTTTTTT.

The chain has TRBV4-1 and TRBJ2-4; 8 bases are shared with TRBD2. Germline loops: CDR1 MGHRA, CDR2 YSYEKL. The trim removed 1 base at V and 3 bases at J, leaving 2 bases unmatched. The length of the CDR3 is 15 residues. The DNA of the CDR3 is TGCGCCAGCAGCCAAGCCGGGGGGGTCAAAAACATTCAGTACTTC. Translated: CASSQAGGVKNIQYF.

The CDR3 loop reads CASSLVSGREYEQYF. Here the CDR3 DNA reads TGTGCCAGCAGCTTAGTAAGCGGGAGAGAGTACGAGCAGTACTTC. V usage is TRBV7-2 and J usage is TRBJ2-7; 8 bases are a match to TRBD2. With 1 base clipped from V and 4 bases from J, the junction kept 6 bases outside the gene matches. CDR1 is SGHTA and CDR2 is FQGNSA in the germline V gene. The CDR3 has 15 amino acids.

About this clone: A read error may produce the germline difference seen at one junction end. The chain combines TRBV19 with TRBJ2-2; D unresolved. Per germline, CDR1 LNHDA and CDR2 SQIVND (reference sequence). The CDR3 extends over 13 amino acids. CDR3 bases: TGTGCCAGTAGTATCCTAACCCCCGGCGAGCTGTTTTTT. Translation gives CASSILTPGELFF.

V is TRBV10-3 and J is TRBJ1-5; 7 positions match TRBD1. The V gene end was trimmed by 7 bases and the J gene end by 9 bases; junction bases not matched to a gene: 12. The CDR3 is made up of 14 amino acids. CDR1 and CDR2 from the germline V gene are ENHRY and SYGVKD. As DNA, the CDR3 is TGTGCCATCACCCCAGACAGGGACCAGGGGCCCCAGCATTTT. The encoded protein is CAITPDRDQGPQHF.

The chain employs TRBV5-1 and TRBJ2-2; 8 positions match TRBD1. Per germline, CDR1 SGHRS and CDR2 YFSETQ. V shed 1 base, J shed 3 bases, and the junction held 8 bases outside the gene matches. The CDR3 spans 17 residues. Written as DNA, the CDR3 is TGCGCCAGCAGCTTGTTTCAGGGGGCGTCGGACACCGGGGAGCTGTTTTTT. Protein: CASSLFQGASDTGELFF. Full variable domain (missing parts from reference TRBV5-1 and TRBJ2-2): KAGVTQTPRYLIKTRGQQVTLSCSPISGHRSVSWYQQTPGQGLQFLFEYFSETQRNKGNFPGRFSGRQFSNSRSEMNVSTLELGDSALYLCASSLFQGASDTGELFFGEGSRLTVL.

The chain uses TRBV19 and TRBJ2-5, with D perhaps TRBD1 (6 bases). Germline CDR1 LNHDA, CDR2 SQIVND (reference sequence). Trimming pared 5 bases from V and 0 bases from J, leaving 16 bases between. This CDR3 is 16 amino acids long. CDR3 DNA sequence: TGTGCCAGTAGTGTCCTCTTAGACAGGAACCAAGAGACCCAGTACTTC. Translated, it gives CASSVLLDRNQETQYF.

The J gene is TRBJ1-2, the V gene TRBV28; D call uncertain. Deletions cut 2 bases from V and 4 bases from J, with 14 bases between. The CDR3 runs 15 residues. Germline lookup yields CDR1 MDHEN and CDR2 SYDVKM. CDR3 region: CASSLPRTTTYGYTF. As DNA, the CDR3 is TGTGCCAGCAGTTTACCCCGGACGACAACCTATGGCTACACCTTC.

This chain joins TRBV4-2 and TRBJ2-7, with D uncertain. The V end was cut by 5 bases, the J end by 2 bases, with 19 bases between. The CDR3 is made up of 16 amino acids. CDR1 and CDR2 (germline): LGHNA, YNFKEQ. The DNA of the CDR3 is TGTGCCAGCAGCTCCCTCGTTGGTAGCCGCCCCTACGAGCAGTACTTC. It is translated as CASSSLVGSRPYEQYF.